This T cell receptor (beta chain) was identified during a study of shared clonotypes between healthy human individuals. Sequencing used immunoSEQ multiplex PCR; TCRdb keeps in-frame clones, though not all of them. The repertoire holds around 1.4 million clones, 97% to 99% seen once, with around 0.38% in the top ten. The CDR3 spans 13 residues. Germline-derived CDR1 and CDR2 are SGHRS and YFSETQ. J gave up 8 bases and V 4 bases, and 7 bases lay outside the gene matches. Sequencing was performed on naive CD4+ T cells sorted from blood. The subset is: CD45RA+ positively selected. This receptor was obtained from a man aged 30 to 39 in good health. The chain links TRBV5-1 to TRBJ2-5; 8 bases agree with TRBD1. The CDR3 reads CASSDTGGLTQYF. DNA of the CDR3: TGCGCCAGCAGCGACACAGGGGGTCTAACCCAGTACTTC.